The 18 T cell receptor beta chains in this list originate from one sample, sequenced in a study of blood T cell repertoires in COVID-19. Assay: immunoSEQ multiplex PCR; the TCRdb copy retains only in-frame clones and omits some. Of around 300,000 clones listed, about 89% are singletons. Sequencing used PBMCs or T cells enriched from blood (not recorded which). The receptors originated from a woman under 40 who had recovered from COVID-19.

CDR3 nucleotides: TGCGCCAGCAGCCAAGGCAACAGGGGTTTCACAGATACGCAGTATTTT. Its translation is CASSQGNRGFTDTQYF. The V gene is TRBV4-3, the J gene TRBJ2-3; TRBD1 matches 7 bases. The germline CDR1 and CDR2 sequences are LGHNA and YSLEER. V trimming: 1 base; J trimming: 2 bases; junction bases outside the gene matches: 6. CDR3 length: 16 residues.

About this clone itself: Sequence at one end of the junction differs from germline and may be a read error. This chain links TRBV4-1 with TRBJ1-1; tentative D call: TRBD1 (5 bases). CDR1 and CDR2 (germline): MGHRA, YSYEKL. The CDR3 sequence is 15 residues long. The CDR3 sequence is CASSQSEGAMGLHIF. The CDR3 DNA is TGCGCCAGCAGCCAATCTGAAGGGGCTATGGGGCTGCATATCTTT.

The chain links TRBV19 to TRBJ2-1; D gene unclear. The CDR3 totals 14 residues. V was shortened by 7 bases and J by 0 bases, with 10 bases between the two germline ends. Germline V lookup: CDR1 LNHDA, CDR2 SQIVND (reference sequence). For the CDR3, the DNA is TGTGCCAGTAATGTACGGAGCTCCTACAATGAGCAGTTCTTC. This encodes CASNVRSSYNEQFF. Based on the CDR3 plus reference TRBV19 and TRBJ2-1, the full variable domain is DGGITQSPKYLFRKEGQNVTLSCEQNLNHDAMYWYRQDPGQGLRLIYYSQIVNDFQKGDIAEGYSVSREKKESFPLTVTSAQKNPTAFYLCASNVRSSYNEQFFGPGTRLTVL.

This clone occurred a few times. The J gene is TRBJ2-2, the V gene TRBV2; 7 nucleotides align to TRBD2. V shed 7 bases, J shed 8 bases, and the junction held 7 bases outside the gene matches. The germline V gene encodes CDR1 SNHLY and CDR2 FYNNEI. The CDR3 is made up of 13 amino acids. CDR3 in DNA: TGTGCCAGCAAGAGGCTAGCGGCTGGGGAGCTGTTTTTT. This gives the protein CASKRLAAGELFF.

The chain couples TRBV5-1 to TRBJ1-4; 9 bases align to TRBD1. Trimming cost V 0 bases and J 12 bases; bases outside gene matches: 9. Germline CDR1 and CDR2: SGHRS and YFSETQ. This CDR3 comprises 15 residues. CDR3 region: CASSLVQGAQGELFF. In DNA, the CDR3 is TGCGCCAGCAGCTTGGTACAGGGGGCGCAGGGAGAACTGTTTTTT.

The genes are TRBV29-1 and TRBJ2-1, with 8 bases identical to TRBD2. The CDR3 totals 14 residues. Germline values: CDR1 SQVTM, CDR2 ANQGSEA. V lost 3 bases to trimming and J lost 2 bases; unmatched junction nucleotides: 3. CDR3 amino acids: CSVDGRGAYNEQFF. Here the CDR3 DNA reads TGCAGCGTTGACGGGCGGGGGGCCTACAATGAGCAGTTCTTC.

The chain carries TRBV28 and TRBJ1-5; no definite D call. The germline V gene has CDR1 MDHEN and CDR2 SYDVKM. V was shortened by 3 bases and J by 3 bases, with 9 bases between the two germline ends. This CDR3 contains 14 residues. This chain's CDR3 is CASSFPGINQPQHF. The CDR3 DNA sequence: TGTGCCAGCAGTTTTCCAGGTATCAATCAGCCCCAGCATTTT.

V usage is TRBV19 and J usage is TRBJ2-2; 10 bases are a match to TRBD2. The CDR3 is 15 residues long. After removal of 3 bases from V and 6 bases from J, the junction contained 4 bases not matched to a gene. Germline CDR1 is LNHDA and CDR2 is SQIVND (reference sequence). The DNA of the CDR3 is TGTGCCAGTAGTATCGACCTAGCGGGGGCCGGGGAGCTGTTTTTT. It is translated as CASSIDLAGAGELFF.

V is TRBV3-1 (or the pseudogene TRBV3-2) and J is TRBJ2-7; unclear D gene. V was shortened by 0 bases and J by 6 bases, with 9 bases between the two germline ends. The CDR3 runs to 13 residues. The germline V gene encodes CDR1 LGHDT and CDR2 YNNKEL (reference sequence). CDR3 nucleotide sequence: TGTGCCAGCAGCCAAGATCCTGGGCGCGAGCAGTACTTC. Translation gives CASSQDPGREQYF.

For the CDR3, the DNA is TGTGCCAGCTTTGAATCAAGGAGCTATGGCTACACCTTC. As protein: CASFESRSYGYTF. V usage is TRBV2 and J usage is TRBJ1-2; D not certain. The germline CDR1 and CDR2 sequences are SNHLY and FYNNEI. Trimming left V 8 bases short and J 4 bases short, with 14 bases between. The CDR3 contains 13 residues. The variable domain in full, with the rest retrieved from reference TRBV2 and TRBJ1-2, is EPEVTQTPSHQVTQMGQEVILRCVPISNHLYFYWYRQILGQKVEFLVSFYNNEISEKSEIFDDQFSVERPDGSNFTLKIRSTKLEDSAMYFCASFESRSYGYTFGSGTRLTVV.

This sequence joins TRBV15 and TRBJ2-5; weak D call: TRBD1 (5 bases). Germline V gene sequence: CDR1 LNHNV, CDR2 YYDKDF (reference sequence). V shed 1 base and J shed 0 bases, with 6 bases lying between them. The CDR3 is made up of 14 amino acids. In DNA, the CDR3 is TGTGCCACCAGCAGAGGACAGAACCAAGAGACCCAGTACTTC. Its translation is CATSRGQNQETQYF. Full variable domain (remainder filled in from reference TRBV15 and TRBJ2-5): DAMVIQNPRYQVTQFGKPVTLSCSQTLNHNVMYWYQQKSSQAPKLLFHYYDKDFNNEADTPDNFQSRRPNTSFCFLDIRSPGLGDTAMYLCATSRGQNQETQYFGPGTRLLVL.

The rearrangement links TRBV5-4 to TRBJ2-5; D is possibly TRBD1 (7 bases). The CDR3 has 15 residues. Per the germline V gene, CDR1 is SGHNT and CDR2 is YYREEE (reference sequence). Between the trimmed V and J ends, which lost 2 bases and 1 base, there was a span of 12 bases. For the CDR3, the DNA is TGTGCCAGCAGCTTTGGGGGGACAGCCCAAGAGACCCAGTACTTC. Protein product: CASSFGGTAQETQYF.

The rearrangement links TRBV2 to TRBJ2-2; D uncertain. The CDR3 length is 13 residues. The V gene lost 8 bases and the J gene lost 6 bases, with 13 bases spanning the gap. Germline CDR1 is SNHLY and CDR2 is FYNNEI. The CDR3 loop is CASWSSPAGELFF. CDR3 DNA: TGTGCCAGCTGGAGCTCCCCGGCCGGGGAGCTGTTTTTT.

CDR3 DNA: TGTGCCAGCAGTTCTTTGGACAGGGTGATAGGAGGCTACACCTTC. It yields the protein CASSSLDRVIGGYTF. This sequence joins TRBV27 and TRBJ1-2; TRBD1 agrees at 8 bases. Losses at the gene ends were 4 bases for V and 8 bases for J; bases not matched to a gene: 12. CDR1 is MNHEY, CDR2 SMNVEV, per germline (reference sequence). The CDR3 is 15 amino acids.

The gene calls are TRBV7-2 and TRBJ2-3, with D possibly being TRBD2 (7 bases). CDR1 SGHTA and CDR2 FQGNSA come from the germline V gene. There are 15 residues in the CDR3. V lost 0 bases to trimming and J lost 8 bases, with 15 bases between them. This chain's CDR3 is CASSLAGGPAATQYF. The DNA for the CDR3 is TGTGCCAGCAGCTTAGCGGGGGGGCCAGCAGCTACGCAGTATTTT. The full variable domain, completed using reference TRBV7-2 and TRBJ2-3, is GAGVSQSPSNKVTEKGKDVELRCDPISGHTALYWYRQSLGQGLEFLIYFQGNSAPDKSGLPSDRFSAERTGGSVSTLTIQRTQQEDSAVYLCASSLAGGPAATQYFGPGTRLTVL.

The V and J genes are TRBV6-5 and TRBJ2-1, with 7 positions matching TRBD1. After removal of 0 bases from V and 4 bases from J, the junction contained 3 bases not matched to a gene. The CDR3 runs to 15 residues. Looked up from germline, CDR1 is MNHEY and CDR2 is SVGAGI. The CDR3 here is CASSYSGQIYNEQFF. The CDR3 region has the DNA TGTGCCAGCAGTTACTCGGGACAGATTTACAATGAGCAGTTCTTC.

Within the sample, this clone is large (0.1 to 1%). The chain recombines TRBV5-1 with TRBJ2-1, with 7 nucleotides matching TRBD1. J gave up 0 bases and V 4 bases, and 7 bases lay outside the gene matches. Germline-derived CDR1 and CDR2 are SGHRS and YFSETQ. The CDR3 length is 16 residues. As DNA, the CDR3 is TGCGCCAGCAGCCCGGTGGGACAGTTCTCCTACAATGAGCAGTTCTTC. Translation: CASSPVGQFSYNEQFF. Variable domain in full (rest from reference TRBV5-1 and TRBJ2-1): KAGVTQTPRYLIKTRGQQVTLSCSPISGHRSVSWYQQTPGQGLQFLFEYFSETQRNKGNFPGRFSGRQFSNSRSEMNVSTLELGDSALYLCASSPVGQFSYNEQFFGPGTRLTVL.

The chain carries TRBV27 and TRBJ1-1, with 8 bases lining up with TRBD1. Looked up from germline, CDR1 is MNHEY and CDR2 is SMNVEV (reference sequence). The J segment lost 4 bases and the V segment lost 2 bases, leaving 9 bases of the junction unmatched. CDR3 length: 16 residues. For the CDR3, the DNA is TGTGCCAGCAGTTTAGGTCAGGGGGCTCTTAGCACTGAAGCTTTCTTT. Protein product: CASSLGQGALSTEAFF.